This T cell receptor beta chain was sequenced during a study of T cells in Graves' hyperthyroidism and ophthalmopathy. Study observations and caveats: Clonotypes that were expanded in thyroid above 0.001 mostly appeared in blood too. Model predictions of ophthalmopathy came a median around 6.5 months before onset.

CDR1 and CDR2 (germline): SNHLY, FYNNEI. The CDR3 sequence is 15 residues long. After removal of 6 bases from V and 5 bases from J, the junction contained 9 bases not matched to a gene. At least ten counts were recorded for this clonotype. Its target is unknown. Lactation, pregnancy, other autoimmune disease or uncontrolled infection led to exclusion of patients. RNA transcripts were the template for amplifying TCR beta CDR3 regions. HTBI primers were the set used in a first-round RT-PCR of the TCR CDR3. TCRdb analysed the multiplex PCR reads with MiXCR anew, one entry per CDR3 protein. The sample holds around 540,000 distinct CDR3 sequences; about 15% are singletons and the top ten take 25% to 30%.

The receptor's source is a woman younger than 45 with Graves' ophthalmopathy. The chain couples TRBV2 to TRBJ2-3; the match to TRBD1 covers 9 bases. Sequences were obtained from blood. CDR3 residues: CASRKTTGGEDTQYF. The CDR3 region has the DNA TGTGCCAGCAGGAAGACCACAGGGGGCGAAGATACGCAGTATTTT. Variable domain in full (rest from reference TRBV2 and TRBJ2-3): EPEVTQTPSHQVTQMGQEVILRCVPISNHLYFYWYRQILGQKVEFLVSFYNNEISEKSEIFDDQFSVERPDGSNFTLKIRSTKLEDSAMYFCASRKTTGGEDTQYFGPGTRLTVL.